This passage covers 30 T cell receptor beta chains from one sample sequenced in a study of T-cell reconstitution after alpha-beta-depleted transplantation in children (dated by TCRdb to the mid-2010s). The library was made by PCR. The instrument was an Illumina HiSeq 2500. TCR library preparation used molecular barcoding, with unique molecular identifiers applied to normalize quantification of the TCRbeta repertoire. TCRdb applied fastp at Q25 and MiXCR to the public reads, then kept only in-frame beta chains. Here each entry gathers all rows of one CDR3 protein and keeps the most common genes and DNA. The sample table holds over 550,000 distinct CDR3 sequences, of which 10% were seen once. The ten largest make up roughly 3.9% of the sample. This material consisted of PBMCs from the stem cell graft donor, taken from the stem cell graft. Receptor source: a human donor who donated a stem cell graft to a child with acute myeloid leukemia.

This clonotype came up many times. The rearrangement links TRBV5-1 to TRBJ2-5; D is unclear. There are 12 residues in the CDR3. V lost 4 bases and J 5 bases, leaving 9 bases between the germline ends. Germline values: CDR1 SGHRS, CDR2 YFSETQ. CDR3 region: CASSRETETQYF. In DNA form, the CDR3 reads TGCGCCAGCAGCCGAGAGACGGAGACCCAGTACTTC. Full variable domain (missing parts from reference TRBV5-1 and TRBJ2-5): KAGVTQTPRYLIKTRGQQVTLSCSPISGHRSVSWYQQTPGQGLQFLFEYFSETQRNKGNFPGRFSGRQFSNSRSEMNVSTLELGDSALYLCASSRETETQYFGPGTRLLVL.

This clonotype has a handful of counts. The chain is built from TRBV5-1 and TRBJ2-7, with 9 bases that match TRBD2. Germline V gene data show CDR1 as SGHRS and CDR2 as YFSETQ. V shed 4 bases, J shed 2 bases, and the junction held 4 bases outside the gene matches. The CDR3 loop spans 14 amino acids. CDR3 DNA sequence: TGCGCCAGCAGCGTGAGCGGGGGGACCTACGAGCAGTACTTC. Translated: CASSVSGGTYEQYF.

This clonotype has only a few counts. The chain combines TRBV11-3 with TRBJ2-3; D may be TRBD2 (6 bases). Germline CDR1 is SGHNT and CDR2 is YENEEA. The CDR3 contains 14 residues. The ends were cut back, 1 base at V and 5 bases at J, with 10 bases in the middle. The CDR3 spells CASSLAGVIDTQYF. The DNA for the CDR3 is TGTGCCAGCAGCTTAGCGGGAGTCATAGATACGCAGTATTTT.

CDR3 nucleotide sequence: TGTGCCAGCAGACTCCGTGTTAGCGGGACCTCCTACGAGCAGTACTTC. Translation gives CASRLRVSGTSYEQYF. V is TRBV6-2 or TRBV6-3 and J is TRBJ2-7, with TRBD2 identical over 8 bases. This CDR3 has 16 residues. From germline, CDR1 is MNHEY and CDR2 SVGEGT. V dropped 6 bases and J dropped 0; count of bases not matched to a gene: 10.

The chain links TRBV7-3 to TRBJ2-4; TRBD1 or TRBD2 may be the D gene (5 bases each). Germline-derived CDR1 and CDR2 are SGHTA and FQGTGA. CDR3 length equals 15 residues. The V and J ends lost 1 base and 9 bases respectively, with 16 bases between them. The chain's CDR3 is CASSLSGTEGGIQYF. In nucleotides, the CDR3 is TGTGCCAGCAGCTTAAGTGGGACCGAGGGTGGCATTCAGTACTTC.

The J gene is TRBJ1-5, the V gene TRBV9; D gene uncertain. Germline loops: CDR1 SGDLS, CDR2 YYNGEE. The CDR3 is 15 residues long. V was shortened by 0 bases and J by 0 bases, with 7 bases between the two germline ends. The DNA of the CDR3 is TGTGCCAGCAGCGTAGAAGGTTATAGCAATCAGCCCCAGCATTTT. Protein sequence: CASSVEGYSNQPQHF. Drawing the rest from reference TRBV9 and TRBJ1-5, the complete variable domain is DSGVTQTPKHLITATGQRVTLRCSPRSGDLSVYWYQQSLDQGLQFLIQYYNGEERAKGNILERFSAQQFPDLHSELNLSSLELGDSALYFCASSVEGYSNQPQHFGDGTRLSIL.

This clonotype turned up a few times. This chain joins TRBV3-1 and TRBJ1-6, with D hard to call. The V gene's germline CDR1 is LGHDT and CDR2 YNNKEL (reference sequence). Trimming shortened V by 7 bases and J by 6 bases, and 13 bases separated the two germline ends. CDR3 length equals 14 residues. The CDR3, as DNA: TGTGCCAGCAACCCCAGCGGCCTTAATTCACCCCTCCACTTT. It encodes CASNPSGLNSPLHF.

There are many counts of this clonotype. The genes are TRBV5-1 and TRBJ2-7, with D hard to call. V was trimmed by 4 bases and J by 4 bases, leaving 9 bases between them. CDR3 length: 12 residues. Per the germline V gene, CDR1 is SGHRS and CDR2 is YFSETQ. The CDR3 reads CASSPSLYEQYF. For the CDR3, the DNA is TGCGCCAGCAGCCCCTCCTTATACGAGCAGTACTTC.

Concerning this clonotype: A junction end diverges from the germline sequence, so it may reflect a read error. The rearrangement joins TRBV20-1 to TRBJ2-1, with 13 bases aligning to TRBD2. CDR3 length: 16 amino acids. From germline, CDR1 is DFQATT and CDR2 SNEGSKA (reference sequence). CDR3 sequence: CCAFWRGTSGNNEQFF. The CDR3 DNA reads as TGCTGTGCCTTTTGGAGGGGGACTAGCGGGAATAATGAGCAGTTCTTC.

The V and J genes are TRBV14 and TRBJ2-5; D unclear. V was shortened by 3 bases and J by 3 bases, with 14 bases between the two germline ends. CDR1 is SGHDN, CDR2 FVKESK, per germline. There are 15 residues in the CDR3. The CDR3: CASSQFRGAKETQYF. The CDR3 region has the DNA TGTGCCAGCAGCCAGTTTCGCGGTGCGAAAGAGACCCAGTACTTC.

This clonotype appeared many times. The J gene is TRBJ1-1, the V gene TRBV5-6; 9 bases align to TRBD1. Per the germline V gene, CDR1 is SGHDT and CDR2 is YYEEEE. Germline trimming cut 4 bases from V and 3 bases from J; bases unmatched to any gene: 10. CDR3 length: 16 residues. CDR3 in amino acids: CASSGQQGAQDTEAFF. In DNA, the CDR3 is TGTGCCAGCAGCGGGCAACAGGGGGCGCAAGACACTGAAGCTTTCTTT.

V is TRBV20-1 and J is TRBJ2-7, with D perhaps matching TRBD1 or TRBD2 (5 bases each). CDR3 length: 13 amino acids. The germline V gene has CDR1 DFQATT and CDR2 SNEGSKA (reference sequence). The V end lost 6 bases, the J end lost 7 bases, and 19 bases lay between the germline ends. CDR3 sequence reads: CSAGQGAALEQYF. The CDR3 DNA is TGCAGTGCCGGTCAGGGAGCCGCGTTGGAGCAGTACTTC.

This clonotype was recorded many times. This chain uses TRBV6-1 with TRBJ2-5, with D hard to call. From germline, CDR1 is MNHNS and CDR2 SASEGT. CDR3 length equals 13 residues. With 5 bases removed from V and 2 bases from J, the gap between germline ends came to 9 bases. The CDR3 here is CASSRRAQETQYF. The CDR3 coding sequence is TGTGCCAGCAGTAGAAGGGCTCAAGAGACCCAGTACTTC.

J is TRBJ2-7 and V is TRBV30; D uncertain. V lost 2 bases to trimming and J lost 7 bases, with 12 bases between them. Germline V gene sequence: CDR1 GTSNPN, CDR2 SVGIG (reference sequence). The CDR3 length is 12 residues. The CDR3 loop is CAWSLNAAEQYF. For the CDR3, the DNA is TGTGCCTGGAGTCTTAATGCAGCAGAGCAGTACTTC.

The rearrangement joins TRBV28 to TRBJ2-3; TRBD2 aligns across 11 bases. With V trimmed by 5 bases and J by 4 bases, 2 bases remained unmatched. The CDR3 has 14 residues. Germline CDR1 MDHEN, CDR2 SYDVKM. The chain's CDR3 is CASSTSGSSDTQYF. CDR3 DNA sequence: TGTGCCAGCAGTACTAGCGGGAGTTCAGATACGCAGTATTTT.

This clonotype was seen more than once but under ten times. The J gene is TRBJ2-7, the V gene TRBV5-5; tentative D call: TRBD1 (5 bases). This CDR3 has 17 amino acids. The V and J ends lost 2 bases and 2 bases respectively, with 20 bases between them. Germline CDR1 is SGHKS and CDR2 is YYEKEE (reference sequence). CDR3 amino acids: CASSFGDGQGRAYEQYF. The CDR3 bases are TGTGCCAGCAGCTTTGGGGATGGACAAGGGCGAGCCTACGAGCAGTACTTC.

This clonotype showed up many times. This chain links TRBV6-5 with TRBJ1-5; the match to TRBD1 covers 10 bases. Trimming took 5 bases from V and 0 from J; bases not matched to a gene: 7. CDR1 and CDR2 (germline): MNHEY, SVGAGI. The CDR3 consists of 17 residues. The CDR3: CASSPDRGLYSNQPQHF. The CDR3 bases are TGTGCCAGCAGTCCCGACAGGGGGCTCTATAGCAATCAGCCCCAGCATTTT.

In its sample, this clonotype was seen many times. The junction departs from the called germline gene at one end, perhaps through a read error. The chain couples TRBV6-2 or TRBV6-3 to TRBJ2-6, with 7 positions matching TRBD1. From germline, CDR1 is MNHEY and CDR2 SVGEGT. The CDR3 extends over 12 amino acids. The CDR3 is CASRDTTGSLCF. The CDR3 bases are TGTGCCAGCAGAGATACGACAGGGTCCTTATGTTTC.

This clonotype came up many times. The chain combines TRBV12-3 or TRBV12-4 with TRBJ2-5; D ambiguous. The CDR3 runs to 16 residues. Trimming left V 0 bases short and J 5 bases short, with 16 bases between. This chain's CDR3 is CASSLAPRGIKETQYF. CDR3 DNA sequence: TGTGCCAGCAGTTTAGCGCCACGAGGTATTAAGGAGACCCAGTACTTC.

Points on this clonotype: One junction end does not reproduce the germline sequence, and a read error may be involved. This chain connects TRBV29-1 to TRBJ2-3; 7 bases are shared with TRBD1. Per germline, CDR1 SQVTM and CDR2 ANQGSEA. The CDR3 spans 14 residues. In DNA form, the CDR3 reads TGCAGCGTTGAAGAGGGACAGCTCACAGATACGCAGTTTTTT. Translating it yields CSVEEGQLTDTQFF.

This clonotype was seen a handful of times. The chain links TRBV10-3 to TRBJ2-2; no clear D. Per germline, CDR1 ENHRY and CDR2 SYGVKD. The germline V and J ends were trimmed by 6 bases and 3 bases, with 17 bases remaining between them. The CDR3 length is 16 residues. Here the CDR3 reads CAISLRAGGDTGELFF. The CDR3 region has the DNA TGTGCCATCAGCCTAAGAGCTGGTGGGGACACCGGGGAGCTGTTTTTT.

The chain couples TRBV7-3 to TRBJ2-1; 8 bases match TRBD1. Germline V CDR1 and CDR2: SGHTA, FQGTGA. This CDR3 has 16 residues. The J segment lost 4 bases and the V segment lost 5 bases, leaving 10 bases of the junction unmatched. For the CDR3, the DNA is TGTGCCAGCAGCCCAACGAGGGGACAGGTATACAATGAGCAGTTCTTC. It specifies CASSPTRGQVYNEQFF.

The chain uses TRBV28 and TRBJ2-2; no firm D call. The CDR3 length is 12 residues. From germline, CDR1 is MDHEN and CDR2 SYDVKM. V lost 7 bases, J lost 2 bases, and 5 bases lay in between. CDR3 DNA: TGTGCCAGCAAGGTCAACACCGGGGAGCTGTTTTTT. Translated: CASKVNTGELFF.

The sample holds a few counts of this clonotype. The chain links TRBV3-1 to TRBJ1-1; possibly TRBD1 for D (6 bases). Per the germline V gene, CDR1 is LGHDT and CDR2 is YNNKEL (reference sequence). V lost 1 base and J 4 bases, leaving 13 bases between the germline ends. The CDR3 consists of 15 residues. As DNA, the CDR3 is TGTGCCAGCAGCCAAGGCGGAGGGGGTGGCACTGAAGCTTTCTTT. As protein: CASSQGGGGGTEAFF. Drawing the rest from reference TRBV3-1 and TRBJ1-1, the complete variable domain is DTAVSQTPKYLVTQMGNDKSIKCEQNLGHDTMYWYKQDSKKFLKIMFSYNNKELIINETVPNRFSPKSPDKAHLNLHINSLELGDSAVYFCASSQGGGGGTEAFFGQGTRLTVV.

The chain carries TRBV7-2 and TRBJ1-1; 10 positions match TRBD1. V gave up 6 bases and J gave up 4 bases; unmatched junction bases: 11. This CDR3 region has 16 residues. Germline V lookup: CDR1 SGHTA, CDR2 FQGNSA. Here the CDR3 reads CASRSGTGVFSTEAFF. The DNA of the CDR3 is TGTGCCAGCAGATCCGGGACAGGGGTATTTAGCACTGAAGCTTTCTTT.

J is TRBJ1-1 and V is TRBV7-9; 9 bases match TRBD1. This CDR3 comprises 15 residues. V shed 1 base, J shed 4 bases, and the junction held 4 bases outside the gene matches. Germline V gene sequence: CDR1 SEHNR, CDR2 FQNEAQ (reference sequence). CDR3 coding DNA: TGTGCCAGCAGCTTAGTACAGGGGGCGGGCACTGAAGCTTTCTTT. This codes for CASSLVQGAGTEAFF.

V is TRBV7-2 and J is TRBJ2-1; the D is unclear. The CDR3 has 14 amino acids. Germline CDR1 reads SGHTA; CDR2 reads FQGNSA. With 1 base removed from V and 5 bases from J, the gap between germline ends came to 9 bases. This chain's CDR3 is CASSLEKGNNEQFF. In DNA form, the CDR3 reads TGTGCCAGCAGCTTAGAAAAAGGGAACAATGAGCAGTTCTTC.

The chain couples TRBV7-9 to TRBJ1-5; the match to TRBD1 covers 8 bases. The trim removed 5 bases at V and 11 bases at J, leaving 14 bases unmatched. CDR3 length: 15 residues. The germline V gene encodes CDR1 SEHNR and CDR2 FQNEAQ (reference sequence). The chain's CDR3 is CASSRGQGVQEAQHF. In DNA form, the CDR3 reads TGTGCCAGCAGCCGTGGACAGGGCGTCCAGGAGGCCCAGCATTTT. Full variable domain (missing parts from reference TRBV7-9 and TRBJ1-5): DTGVSQNPRHKITKRGQNVTFRCDPISEHNRLYWYRQTLGQGPEFLTYFQNEAQLEKSRLLSDRFSAERPKGSFSTLEIQRTEQGDSAMYLCASSRGQGVQEAQHFGDGTRLSIL.

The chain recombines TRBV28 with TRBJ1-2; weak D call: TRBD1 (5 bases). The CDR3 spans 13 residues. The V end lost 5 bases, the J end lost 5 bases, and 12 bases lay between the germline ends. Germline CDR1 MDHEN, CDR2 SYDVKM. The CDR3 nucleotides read TGTGCCAGCAGTACACAGGCTCGATATGGCTACACCTTC. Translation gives CASSTQARYGYTF.

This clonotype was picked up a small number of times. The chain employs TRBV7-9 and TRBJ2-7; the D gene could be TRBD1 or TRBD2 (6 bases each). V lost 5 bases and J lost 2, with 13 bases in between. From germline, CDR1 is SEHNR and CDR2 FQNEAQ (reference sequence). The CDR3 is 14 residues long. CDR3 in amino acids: CASSDRGAPYEQYF. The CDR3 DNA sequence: TGTGCCAGCAGCGATAGGGGGGCCCCCTACGAGCAGTACTTC.